Below, 9 T cell receptor beta chains from the same sample are listed, as sequenced in a study of response to subunit inactivated influenza vaccine. Via MiXCR, TCRdb re-called the RT-PCR reads, giving one row per CDR3 protein. Of more than 400,000 distinct CDR3 sequences listed, roughly 7.6% are singletons. Sequenced material: PBMCs from blood, taken around 25 months after vaccination. These receptors all stem from a man aged 50 to 69 who received an inactivated influenza vaccine.

This clonotype has only a few counts. J is TRBJ1-2 and V is TRBV6-5; the D gene is possibly TRBD1 (6 bases). Trimming cost V 3 bases and J 4 bases, with 12 bases left between them. The CDR3 loop spans 14 amino acids. Germline V lookup: CDR1 MNHEY, CDR2 SVGAGI. CDR3 protein: CASSYTGWSYGYTF. The CDR3 DNA sequence: TGTGCCAGCAGTTATACAGGGTGGAGCTATGGCTACACCTTC.

The table lists this clonotype with a few counts. The chain combines TRBV7-6 with TRBJ2-1, with 11 bases that match TRBD2. Per the germline V gene, CDR1 is SGHVS and CDR2 is FNYEAQ. The CDR3 has 15 residues. The junction had 3 bases not matched to a gene; V was cut back by 5 bases and J by 3 bases. In nucleotides, the CDR3 is TGTGCCAGCAGCATGACTAGCGGGGACTACAATGAGCAGTTCTTC. Translation gives CASSMTSGDYNEQFF.

The gene calls are TRBV5-1 and TRBJ2-2, with TRBD2 identical over 8 bases. With 0 bases clipped from V and 5 bases from J, the junction kept 6 bases outside the gene matches. CDR1 and CDR2 from the germline V gene are SGHRS and YFSETQ. This CDR3 is built from 16 residues. The CDR3 loop is CASSLAMSGRTGELFF. The CDR3 DNA is TGCGCCAGCAGCTTGGCCATGAGCGGGAGAACCGGGGAGCTGTTTTTT.

This clonotype was seen a handful of times. The chain carries TRBV14 and TRBJ2-7, with D tentatively TRBD2 (5 bases). Germline CDR1 reads SGHDN; CDR2 reads FVKESK. The CDR3 totals 11 residues. The CDR3 spells CRRGPPYEQYF. The CDR3 DNA is TGTCGACGGGGTCCCCCCTACGAGCAGTACTTC.

This clonotype was seen repeatedly, ten times or more. The CDR3 DNA is TGTGCCAGCAGCTCGACAGGGTCGGTTCAGACCCAGTACTTC. It codes for CASSSTGSVQTQYF. The chain joins TRBV5-8 to TRBJ2-5; TRBD1 matches at 7 bases. The CDR3 has 14 amino acids. Germline trimming cut 3 bases from V and 6 bases from J; bases unmatched to any gene: 8. The germline gives CDR1 SGHTS, CDR2 YDEGEE. Using reference TRBV5-8 and TRBJ2-5 for the parts outside the CDR3, the full variable domain is EAGVTQSPTHLIKTRGQQATLRCSPISGHTSVYWYQQALGLGLQFLLWYDEGEERNRGNFPPRFSGRQFPNYSSELNVNALELEDSALYLCASSSTGSVQTQYFGPGTRLLVL.

The table lists this clonotype with a few counts. The chain employs TRBV7-2 and TRBJ2-5; D not certain. V was pared by 5 bases and J by 2 bases, with 9 bases between. The CDR3 is 13 residues long. The germline CDR1 and CDR2 sequences are SGHTA and FQGNSA. The CDR3 sequence is CASSANRQETQYF. In DNA, the CDR3 is TGTGCCAGCAGCGCAAATAGACAAGAGACCCAGTACTTC.

The V call is TRBV28, the J call TRBJ2-3; D not resolved. Trimming cost V 3 bases and J 0 bases, with 4 bases left between them. Germline CDR1 is MDHEN and CDR2 is SYDVKM. This CDR3 is 13 amino acids long. In DNA form, the CDR3 reads TGTGCCAGCAGTTTTTACAGCACAGATACGCAGTATTTT. It codes for CASSFYSTDTQYF.

DNA of the CDR3: TGTGCCATCAGCCTGGGACAGGTGAGCACAGATACGCAGTATTTT. Protein: CAISLGQVSTDTQYF. The V call is TRBV10-3, the J call TRBJ2-3, with 8 positions matching TRBD1. In germline, CDR1 is ENHRY, CDR2 SYGVKD. The ends lost 6 bases at V and 0 bases at J; junction bases unmatched: 5. The CDR3 extends over 15 amino acids.

In this sample, this clonotype turned up many times. The genes are TRBV2 and TRBJ2-1; D is undetermined. Germline V CDR1 and CDR2: SNHLY, FYNNEI. The CDR3 is made up of 15 amino acids. Trimming stripped 0 bases from V and 1 base from J, with 7 bases between. The CDR3 bases are TGTGCCAGCAGTGAAGCGGTGCGGTCCTACAATGAGCAGTTCTTC. Translating it yields CASSEAVRSYNEQFF.